This T cell receptor beta chain is from a study of neurological immune-mediated disorders. Overall study: Secondary progressive disease was present in 3, and relapsing-remitting disease in roughly 30, of the roughly 35 multiple sclerosis patients. Overall study results and limits: According to phylogenetic grouping, one related-CDR3 cluster, a possible signature, contained the repertoires of 18 of 34 multiple sclerosis patients. The most TCR clonal expansion was seen in HTLV-1-associated myelopathy, and the least was seen in multiple sclerosis, which fell below healthy controls.

TCRdb fed the 5' RACE reads into MiXCR, producing one record per CDR3 protein. There are some 65,000 distinct CDR3 sequences in the sample; about 4% occur only once, and around 2.6% lies in the top ten. The table lists this clonotype with many counts. What it binds is not known. Trimming left V 6 bases short and J 9 bases short, with 15 bases between. CDR3 length equals 12 residues. The unsorted libraries were generated from a total of 2 million PBMCs, which had been stored in RNAlater at -80 C. The origin of this receptor is a man aged 50-59 years with multiple sclerosis. Sequencing was performed on PBMCs. The V and J genes are TRBV12-3 or TRBV12-4 and TRBJ2-7, with D maybe TRBD2 (6 bases). The CDR3 DNA sequence: TGTGCCAGCAGCCTGACTAGTCCCTGGCAGTACTTC. It codes for CASSLTSPWQYF.